These 32 T cell receptor beta chains were sequenced from one sample in a study of blood T cell repertoires in COVID-19. Data came from immunoSEQ multiplex PCR; TCRdb stores just in-frame clones and leaves some out. Of some 210,000 clones in the sample, roughly 80% are singletons; the top ten hold less than 20%. The specimen sequenced was peripheral blood. Receptors were obtained from a human donor in a cohort sampled during active COVID-19.

The J gene is TRBJ2-5, the V gene TRBV9, with 7 nucleotides matching TRBD2. Trimming removed 0 bases from V and 6 bases from J; junction bases left unmatched: 5. The germline V gene encodes CDR1 SGDLS and CDR2 YYNGEE. The CDR3 consists of 14 residues. The CDR3 bases are TGTGCCAGCAGCGTAGAGGCTAGCGGAAAGACCCAGTACTTC. Its protein product is CASSVEASGKTQYF.

The rearrangement links TRBV5-6 to TRBJ1-1; unclear D gene. Germline V gene sequence: CDR1 SGHDT, CDR2 YYEEEE. Trimming removed 7 bases at V and 0 bases at J, with 10 bases between. The CDR3 is 13 amino acids. The CDR3 coding sequence is TGTGCCAGCGGAAACTATATGAACACTGAAGCTTTCTTT. It specifies CASGNYMNTEAFF.

The sample holds one count of this clone. This chain joins TRBV5-6 and TRBJ1-2; D call uncertain. The germline CDR1 and CDR2 sequences are SGHDT and YYEEEE. Trimming pared 0 bases from V and 1 base from J, leaving 7 bases between. This CDR3 contains 14 residues. CDR3 loop: CASSLGALNYGYTF. In DNA, the CDR3 is TGTGCCAGCAGCTTGGGGGCCCTTAACTATGGCTACACCTTC. The variable domain in full, completed from reference TRBV5-6 and TRBJ1-2, reads DAGVTQSPTHLIKTRGQQVTLRCSPKSGHDTVSWYQQALGQGPQFIFQYYEEEERQRGNFPDRFSGHQFPNYSSELNVNALLLGDSALYLCASSLGALNYGYTFGSGTRLTVV.

V is TRBV29-1 and J is TRBJ1-2, with TRBD1 matching over 12 bases. This CDR3 comprises 14 residues. CDR1 and CDR2 (germline): SQVTM, ANQGSEA. V lost 4 bases, J lost 7 bases, and 7 bases stayed unmatched. CDR3 sequence reads: CSVVLGQGAGGYTF. DNA of the CDR3: TGCAGCGTTGTTCTGGGACAGGGGGCGGGTGGCTACACCTTC.

This rearrangement joins TRBV28 to TRBJ1-1, with no clear D. The V end lost 7 bases, the J end lost 4 bases, and 13 bases lay between the germline ends. The CDR3 contains 13 residues. From germline, CDR1 is MDHEN and CDR2 SYDVKM. The DNA for the CDR3 is TGTGCCAGCAACTCCCACCCCGGCACTGAAGCTTTCTTT. Protein sequence: CASNSHPGTEAFF.

The chain carries TRBV30 and TRBJ2-7, with 9 bases aligning to TRBD2. CDR3 length: 13 amino acids. Unmatched junction bases numbered 6, after V lost 3 bases and J lost 6 bases. Germline V gives CDR1 GTSNPN, CDR2 SVGIG (reference sequence). In DNA form, the CDR3 reads TGTGCCTGGAGCCCTAGCGGGACCGGCGAGCAGTACTTC. This encodes CAWSPSGTGEQYF.

V and J are TRBV28 and TRBJ1-4, with D possibly matching TRBD1 (6 bases). The V end was cut by 8 bases, the J end by 7 bases, with 8 bases between. Germline loops: CDR1 MDHEN, CDR2 SYDVKM. This CDR3 region has 11 residues. DNA for the CDR3: TGTGCCAGCCGAGGGGGTGAAAAACTGTTTTTT. It codes for CASRGGEKLFF.

The chain combines TRBV7-2 with TRBJ2-2; TRBD2 aligns across 9 bases. The CDR3 contains 16 residues. Germline V gene lookup returns CDR1 SGHTA and CDR2 FQGNSA. J gave up 1 base and V 4 bases, and 4 bases lay outside the gene matches. CDR3 coding DNA: TGTGCCAGCAGCTACAGCGGGAGGCGGAACACCGGGGAGCTGTTTTTT. It yields the protein CASSYSGRRNTGELFF.

The chain is built from TRBV9 and TRBJ2-1, with D possibly being TRBD2 (6 bases). The CDR3 totals 16 residues. The V gene lost 0 bases and the J gene lost 9 bases, with 19 bases spanning the gap. Germline V gene lookup returns CDR1 SGDLS and CDR2 YYNGEE. Here the CDR3 reads CASSVAGIALGGEQFF. The DNA for the CDR3 is TGTGCCAGCAGCGTAGCAGGGATAGCCTTGGGGGGTGAGCAGTTCTTC.

The sample holds one count of this clone. J is TRBJ2-7 and V is TRBV7-2, with 9 bases matching TRBD2. After removal of 3 bases from V and 3 bases from J, the junction contained 3 bases not matched to a gene. Germline CDR1 SGHTA, CDR2 FQGNSA. This CDR3 region has 14 residues. The CDR3: CASSLNSGSYEQYF. The CDR3 DNA is TGTGCCAGCAGCTTGAATAGCGGGAGCTACGAGCAGTACTTC.

The chain recombines TRBV21-1 with TRBJ1-3; TRBD1, the D gene given by the table, was not confirmed from the DNA. TRBV21-1 is deemed a pseudogene. The CDR3 is 15 amino acids. The CDR3 loop reads CASSKQGARGNTIYF. DNA of the CDR3: TGTGCCAGCAGCAAACAGGGGGCCCGTGGAAACACCATATATTTT.

The gene calls are TRBV18 and TRBJ1-1; D remains unclear. Trimming took off 4 bases at V and 2 bases at J, with 11 bases between the two ends. CDR1 is KGHSH, CDR2 LQKENI, per germline. This CDR3 is built from 14 residues. CDR3 sequence reads: CASSLRGQNTEAFF. CDR3 sequence (DNA): TGTGCCAGCTCACTACGCGGGCAAAACACTGAAGCTTTCTTT. Full variable domain (remainder filled in from reference TRBV18 and TRBJ1-1): NAGVMQNPRHLVRRRGQEARLRCSPMKGHSHVYWYRQLPEEGLKFMVYLQKENIIDESGMPKERFSAEFPKEGPSILRIQQVVRGDSAAYFCASSLRGQNTEAFFGQGTRLTVV.

The genes are TRBV3-1 (or the pseudogene TRBV3-2) and TRBJ1-5; 8 nucleotides line up with TRBD1. Per germline, CDR1 LGHDT and CDR2 YNNKEL (reference sequence). V was pared by 3 bases and J by 4 bases, with 2 bases of the junction left unmatched. CDR3 length: 14 residues. For the CDR3, the DNA is TGTGCCAGCAGCCACCGACAGGGGAATCAGCCCCAGCATTTT. Amino acids: CASSHRQGNQPQHF.

The chain is built from TRBV7-2 and TRBJ1-1, with D unresolved. V dropped 6 bases and J dropped 1 base, with 12 bases sitting between them. The CDR3 contains 14 residues. Germline lookup yields CDR1 SGHTA and CDR2 FQGNSA. CDR3 nucleotide sequence: TGTGCCAGCAGTCCCCGCCGGGAGAACACTGAAGCTTTCTTT. Encoded protein: CASSPRRENTEAFF.

The genes are TRBV4-1 and TRBJ1-1; 11 nucleotides agree with TRBD1. V trimming: 0 bases; J trimming: 3 bases; junction bases outside the gene matches: 3. CDR1 MGHRA and CDR2 YSYEKL come from the germline V gene. This CDR3 region has 16 residues. The CDR3: CASSQDRGQGDTEAFF. The CDR3 bases are TGCGCCAGCAGCCAAGATCGGGGACAGGGGGACACTGAAGCTTTCTTT.

J is TRBJ2-6 and V is TRBV7-9; D possibly corresponds to TRBD1 (6 bases). Germline-derived CDR1 and CDR2 are SEHNR and FQNEAQ (reference sequence). V was shortened by 5 bases and J by 4 bases, with 15 bases between the two germline ends. This CDR3 has 16 amino acids. The CDR3 DNA follows: TGTGCCAGCAGCGGTACACAGGGCCTGGGGGCCAACGTCCTGACTTTC. As protein: CASSGTQGLGANVLTF.

Concerning this clone: Distinct nucleotide sequences in the sample also encode this CDR3. The chain is built from TRBV5-1 and TRBJ2-3, with D maybe TRBD1 (5 bases). This CDR3 region has 14 residues. The V end lost 0 bases, the J end lost 2 bases, and 7 bases lay between the germline ends. Germline CDR1 SGHRS, CDR2 YFSETQ. For the CDR3, the DNA is TGCGCCAGCAGCTTGGGACAGTCCACAGATACGCAGTATTTT. Residues: CASSLGQSTDTQYF.

This rearrangement joins TRBV3-1 (or the pseudogene TRBV3-2) to TRBJ2-1; D uncertain. CDR1 and CDR2 (germline): LGHDT, YNNKEL (reference sequence). The V gene lost 5 bases and the J gene lost 4 bases, with 6 bases spanning the gap. This CDR3 comprises 12 residues. The CDR3 reads CASSVHYNEQFF. CDR3 nucleotide sequence: TGTGCCAGCAGCGTACATTACAATGAGCAGTTCTTC.

CDR3 sequence: CASSGQHAALQPQHF. Here the CDR3 DNA reads TGTGCCAGTAGTGGACAGCATGCCGCCCTTCAGCCCCAGCATTTT. The chain uses TRBV19 and TRBJ1-5, with a possible D match to TRBD1 (6 bases). Germline-derived CDR1 and CDR2 are LNHDA and SQIVND (reference sequence). The CDR3 consists of 15 residues. The ends were cut back, 5 bases at V and 6 bases at J, with 17 bases in the middle. Full variable domain (rest looked up from reference TRBV19 and TRBJ1-5): DGGITQSPKYLFRKEGQNVTLSCEQNLNHDAMYWYRQDPGQGLRLIYYSQIVNDFQKGDIAEGYSVSREKKESFPLTVTSAQKNPTAFYLCASSGQHAALQPQHFGDGTRLSIL.

The chain carries TRBV19 and TRBJ1-1; D remains unclear. Germline V lookup: CDR1 LNHDA, CDR2 SQIVND (reference sequence). The CDR3 has 15 residues. Trimming left V 6 bases short and J 3 bases short, with 17 bases between. CDR3 nucleotide sequence: TGTGCCAGTAGCAAACTAGGGTTCTTGGACACTGAAGCTTTCTTT. Translated, it gives CASSKLGFLDTEAFF.

J is TRBJ1-4 and V is TRBV28; 9 nucleotides align to TRBD1. Germline V lookup: CDR1 MDHEN, CDR2 SYDVKM. This CDR3 has 16 residues. The V gene end was trimmed by 3 bases and the J gene end by 3 bases; junction bases not matched to a gene: 5. This chain's CDR3 is CASSFGTGTPNEKLFF. In DNA, the CDR3 is TGTGCCAGCAGTTTCGGGACAGGGACGCCTAATGAAAAACTGTTTTTT. The full variable domain, in which reference TRBV28 and TRBJ1-4 provide the parts outside the CDR3, is DVKVTQSSRYLVKRTGEKVFLECVQDMDHENMFWYRQDPGLGLRLIYFSYDVKMKEKGDIPEGYSVSREKKERFSLILESASTNQTSMYLCASSFGTGTPNEKLFFGSGTQLSVL.

The chain combines TRBV6-4 with TRBJ1-1, with D unclear. V shed 4 bases and J shed 2 bases, with 8 bases lying between them. The CDR3 extends over 13 amino acids. Germline values: CDR1 MRHNA, CDR2 SNTAGT. CDR3 sequence (DNA): TGTGCCAGCAGTGGTTTCCCAAACACTGAAGCTTTCTTT. Translating gives CASSGFPNTEAFF.

The chain recombines TRBV19 with TRBJ1-2; a weak D match, TRBD1 (5 bases). The CDR3 is 16 amino acids. With 0 bases removed from V and 5 bases from J, the gap between germline ends came to 16 bases. From germline, CDR1 is LNHDA and CDR2 SQIVND (reference sequence). The DNA for the CDR3 is TGTGCCAGTAGTATAGATCTCGCAGGGCTGGGGTATGGCTACACCTTC. Its protein product is CASSIDLAGLGYGYTF.

In its sample, this clone was seen once. J is TRBJ2-7 and V is TRBV6-5; D is uncertain. Trimming pared 6 bases from V and 2 bases from J, leaving 14 bases between. There are 14 residues in the CDR3. The germline gives CDR1 MNHEY, CDR2 SVGAGI. The CDR3 loop reads CASRAGRRPYEQYV. In DNA form, the CDR3 reads TGTGCCAGCAGAGCTGGGCGACGTCCCTACGAGCAGTACGTC.

In its sample, this clone was seen once. The genes are TRBV5-1 and TRBJ2-1; 8 bases map to TRBD2. V was clipped by 0 bases and J by 1 base; unmatched bases: 9. This CDR3 has 18 residues. CDR1 SGHRS and CDR2 YFSETQ come from the germline V gene. The CDR3 here is CASSLEPRGLVSYNEQFF. In nucleotides, the CDR3 is TGCGCCAGCAGCTTGGAACCGCGGGGACTAGTATCCTACAATGAGCAGTTCTTC.

The gene calls are TRBV19 and TRBJ1-5; tentative D call: TRBD1 (6 bases). This CDR3 spans 14 amino acids. Germline V gives CDR1 LNHDA, CDR2 SQIVND (reference sequence). V was pared by 6 bases and J by 5 bases, with 14 bases between. The CDR3 protein is CASSTAGADQPQHF. Here the CDR3 DNA reads TGTGCCAGTAGCACTGCAGGGGCTGATCAGCCCCAGCATTTT.

The chain employs TRBV5-8 and TRBJ2-2; TRBD2 might be the D (6 bases). Germline lookup yields CDR1 SGHTS and CDR2 YDEGEE. Trimming stripped 7 bases from V and 4 bases from J, with 11 bases between. The CDR3 loop spans 13 amino acids. CDR3 sequence reads: CASRGTATGELFF. The CDR3 nucleotides are TGTGCCAGCCGCGGGACCGCCACCGGGGAGCTGTTTTTT.

The chain uses TRBV18 and TRBJ2-7; no clear D. This CDR3 has 13 amino acids. Per the germline V gene, CDR1 is KGHSH and CDR2 is LQKENI. V was clipped by 5 bases and J by 5 bases, with 13 bases between them. The CDR3 DNA sequence: TGTGCCAGCTCATCAGTCGTCTCTGACGAGCAGTACTTC. Translated, it gives CASSSVVSDEQYF.

The chain carries TRBV24-1 and TRBJ1-2; no definite D call. Trimming left V 1 base short and J 4 bases short, with 9 bases between. Germline V gene data show CDR1 as KGHDR and CDR2 as SFDVKD. The CDR3 loop spans 14 amino acids. DNA of the CDR3: TGTGCCACCAGTGATTTTTCCCAAGCCTATGGCTACACCTTC. This sequence encodes CATSDFSQAYGYTF.

The V and J genes are TRBV5-1 and TRBJ2-5, with D unclear. V was pared by 6 bases and J by 0 bases, with 12 bases between. Germline V CDR1 and CDR2: SGHRS, YFSETQ. There are 14 residues in the CDR3. The CDR3 reads CASKTAENQETQYF. CDR3 nucleotides: TGCGCCAGCAAGACTGCGGAGAACCAAGAGACCCAGTACTTC.

Of note for this clone: Compared with germline, one end of the junction differs, possibly owing to a read error. The chain uses TRBV6-2 or TRBV6-3 and TRBJ1-2; D unresolved. There are 15 residues in the CDR3. The germline V gene encodes CDR1 MNHEY and CDR2 SVGEGT. CDR3 nucleotide sequence: TGTGCCAGCAGTGACTCCAGGCGTACTAACTATGGCTACACCTTC. Its translation: CASSDSRRTNYGYTF.

The chain links TRBV6-6 to TRBJ1-3, with D perhaps TRBD1 (6 bases). Germline CDR1 MNHNY, CDR2 SVGAGI (reference sequence). The V gene lost 0 bases and the J gene lost 0 bases, with 9 bases spanning the gap. The CDR3 length is 16 residues. The CDR3 bases are TGTGCCAGCAGTTACTCGATAGGGGGCTCTGGAAACACCATATATTTT. This translates into CASSYSIGGSGNTIYF.